Listed below are T cell receptor beta chains from one sample, sequenced in a study of blood T cell repertoires in COVID-19. The data were produced by immunoSEQ multiplex PCR, yet TCRdb's version contains in-frame clones alone and is incomplete. The sample has some 63,000 clones; 79% are singletons. The sequenced material came from peripheral blood. The receptors shown here come from a human donor in a cohort sampled during active COVID-19. CDR3s include the opening cysteine and the closing phenylalanine or tryptophan. Each record gives: J gene, clone size, D gene, V gene, CDR3 DNA, CDR3 protein. D genes are given only for firm matches. Clone size is not always given. Where it is, it says once, few, many or a class for expanded clones.

>TRBJ1-4|few|.|TRBV3-1/TRBV3-2
TGTGCCAGCAGCCAAGGGACAGTCTACCGAAATGAAAAACTGTTTTTT
CASSQGTVYRNEKLFF
>TRBJ2-3|.|TRBD2|TRBV4-2
TGTGCCAGCAGCCCTCTAGCGGGTGGAGACCTTAGCACAGATACGCAGTATTTT
CASSPLAGGDLSTDTQYF
>TRBJ2-2|.|.|TRBV19
TGTGCCAGTAGTATGCAGGGTGGTAACCGGGAGCTGTTTTTT
CASSMQGGNRELFF
>TRBJ2-1|.|.|TRBV28
TGTGCCAGCAGCTCCGCGGGCCGGAATGAGCAGTTCTTC
CASSSAGRNEQFF
>TRBJ2-2|few|.|TRBV24-1
TGTGCCACCAGTGGGCAGGCCATTGCCGGGGAGCTGTTTTTT
CATSGQAIAGELFF
>TRBJ2-7|.|.|TRBV4-1
TGCGCCAGCAGCCAATCGGCCGGAGGGGCGATCTACGAGCAGTACTTC
CASSQSAGGAIYEQYF
>TRBJ1-1|.|.|TRBV29-1
TGCAGCGTTGCCGGACAAGAGAACACTGAAGCTTTCTTT
CSVAGQENTEAFF
>TRBJ2-3|few|.|TRBV11-3
TGTGCCAGCAGCCGTCGCACAGATACGCAGTATTTT
CASSRRTDTQYF
>TRBJ2-1|.|TRBD2|TRBV7-9
TGTGCCAGCAGCTTAGCCCCCACGGGGGGAGATGAGCAGTTCTTC
CASSLAPTGGDEQFF
>TRBJ2-3|.|TRBD2|TRBV7-9
TGTGCCAGCAGCTTGGGGACTAGCGGGAGGGCCGGGGATACGCAGTATTTT
CASSLGTSGRAGDTQYF
>TRBJ2-3|.|TRBD1|TRBV7-9
TGTGCCAGCAGCCGTGTGGGACAGGGTTACACAGATACGCAGTATTTT
CASSRVGQGYTDTQYF
>TRBJ1-5|.|.|TRBV4-1
TGCGCCAGCAGCCAAGATGGCAGATATAGCAATCAGCCCCAGCATTTT
CASSQDGRYSNQPQHF
>TRBJ2-7|many|TRBD1|TRBV29-1
TGCAGCGTTGTGTTAGGACAGGGGTTCGGCGAGCAGTACTTC
CSVVLGQGFGEQYF
>TRBJ2-5|.|.|TRBV7-6
TGTGCCAGCAGCTTTTTTAATAGCCAAGAGACCCAGTACTTC
CASSFFNSQETQYF
>TRBJ2-5|once|.|TRBV29-1
TGCAGCGTTGACGTGGGACTCCACCAAGAGACCCAGTACTTC
CSVDVGLHQETQYF
>TRBJ1-6|.|.|TRBV7-2
TGTGCCAGCAGCCTCCCGCGGGGACGCAGAAAAGATAATTCACCCCTCCACTTT
CASSLPRGRRKDNSPLHF
>TRBJ1-1|.|.|TRBV18
TGTGCCAGCTCTCTCACAGGGAACACTGAAGCTTTCTTT
CASSLTGNTEAFF
>TRBJ1-2|.|.|TRBV5-6
TGTGCCAGCAGCTTGGCCCGACGGCAGGGTGCAACTAACTATGGCTACACCTTC
CASSLARRQGATNYGYTF
>TRBJ2-5|.|.|TRBV12-3/TRBV12-4
TGTGCCAGCAAAAAGTTCGGGTCCCAGTACTTC
CASKKFGSQYF
>TRBJ2-1|.|TRBD2|TRBV10-3
TGTGCCATCAGTGAGATTAGGGCGGGAGGTGGGTACAATGAGCAGTTCTTC
CAISEIRAGGGYNEQFF
>TRBJ1-5|.|TRBD1|TRBV7-8
TGTGCCAGCAGCCACCTGGACAGGGATCCCAATCAGCCCCAGCATTTT
CASSHLDRDPNQPQHF
>TRBJ2-1|.|.|TRBV3-1/TRBV3-2
TGTGCCAGCAGCCAAGTAAGACTAGGAGAGCAGTTCTTC
CASSQVRLGEQFF
>TRBJ2-7|.|TRBD2|TRBV5-6
TGTGCCAGCAGCTTGGTACTAGCGGGCGGGTACGAGCAGTACTTC
CASSLVLAGGYEQYF
>TRBJ1-1|once|.|TRBV5-5
TGTGCCAGCCTTGCGAGAAGTGGACAAAACACTGAAGCTTTCTTT
CASLARSGQNTEAFF
>TRBJ2-5|.|TRBD2|TRBV19
TGTGCCAGTGCCCCTCTAGCGGGATGGGAGGAGACCCAGTACTTC
CASAPLAGWEETQYF
>TRBJ1-1|.|TRBD1|TRBV5-1
TGCGCCAGCAGCGGCGCAGGGGGCATGAACACTGAAGCTTTCTTT
CASSGAGGMNTEAFF
>TRBJ2-7|once|TRBD1|TRBV28
TGTGCCAGCACGGGACAGAGCACCTCCTACGAGCAGTACTTC
CASTGQSTSYEQYF
>TRBJ2-7|once|TRBD2|TRBV15
TGTGCCACCAGCAGGGGCGGGGGGCTTATCGAGCAGTACTTC
CATSRGGGLIEQYF
>TRBJ1-3|.|.|TRBV5-6
TGTGCCAGCAGCTTGGGGACAAGAAACACCATATATTTT
CASSLGTRNTIYF
>TRBJ2-1|few|.|TRBV7-9
TGTGCCAGCAGCCCCCTTGGGGGGAGCTCCTACAATGAGCAGTTCTTC
CASSPLGGSSYNEQFF
>TRBJ1-1|.|.|TRBV6-6
TGTGCCAGCAGTACAGGAACCCGGAACACTGAAGCTTTCTTT
CASSTGTRNTEAFF
>TRBJ1-6|.|.|TRBV7-3
TGTGCCAGCAGCTACGATGAGCGAAGCAATTCACCCCTCCACTTT
CASSYDERSNSPLHF
>TRBJ1-1|.|.|TRBV27
TGTGCCAGCGGATGGGGCAGTTACGCTTTCTTT
CASGWGSYAFF
>TRBJ1-2|.|TRBD1|TRBV5-1
TGCGCCAGCAGCCCCGGGACAGGGGCTTACAACTATGGCTACACCTTC
CASSPGTGAYNYGYTF
>TRBJ2-3|.|TRBD1|TRBV6-6
TGTGCCAGCAGACTGACAGGGGCGACAGATACGCAGTATTTT
CASRLTGATDTQYF
>TRBJ2-7|.|.|TRBV7-2
TGTGCCAGCAGCTTAGATTTGTCTATACAGTACTTC
CASSLDLSIQYF
>TRBJ2-7|.|.|TRBV5-1
TGCGCCAGCAGCTTGGAGGTTAGCATAACCCACGAGCAGTACTTC
CASSLEVSITHEQYF
>TRBJ2-7|.|.|TRBV5-4
TGTGCCAGCAGCTTGGACGCCCACTCTTACGAGCAGTACTTC
CASSLDAHSYEQYF
>TRBJ2-3|.|TRBD2|TRBV4-1
TGCGCCAGCAGCCAACTTTTGACTAGCGGGGGGCTCACAGATACGCAGTATTTT
CASSQLLTSGGLTDTQYF
>TRBJ2-1|few|TRBD2|TRBV9
TGTGCCAGCAGCGTAGGGATAACCGGGACTACGTTTGAGCAGTTCTTC
CASSVGITGTTFEQFF
>TRBJ2-2|.|TRBD2|TRBV5-1
TGCGCCAGCAGCTTTACTAGCGGGAGCACCGGGGAGCTGTTTTTT
CASSFTSGSTGELFF
>TRBJ2-7|.|TRBD1|TRBV6-2/TRBV6-3
TGTGCCAGCAGTTACGTCCGGACAGGGAACTACGAGCAGTACTTC
CASSYVRTGNYEQYF
>TRBJ2-2|.|.|TRBV7-3
TGTGCCAGCAGCCGTACAGGGCACCGCACCGGGGAGCTGTTTTTT
CASSRTGHRTGELFF
>TRBJ1-1|.|.|TRBV11-2
TGTGCCAGCAGCTTAGGGCAAAACACTGAAGCTTTCTTT
CASSLGQNTEAFF
>TRBJ2-3|.|TRBD2|TRBV19
TGTGCCAGTAGTATTGGACTAGCGGGAGCGCCGGTGGGCACAGATACGCAGTATTTT
CASSIGLAGAPVGTDTQYF
>TRBJ2-6|.|.|TRBV6-5
TGTGCCAGCAGGAAAAGCGAATCTGGGGCCAACGTCCTGACTTTC
CASRKSESGANVLTF
>TRBJ2-6|.|TRBD1|TRBV6-2/TRBV6-3
TGTGCCAGCAGTTACTTGACAGGGGGCTCTGGGGCCAACGTCCTGACTTTC
CASSYLTGGSGANVLTF
>TRBJ2-2|once|TRBD2|TRBV7-6
TGTGCCAGCAGCTCAGGCGGCGGGAGAGTCACCGGGGAGCTGTTTTTT
CASSSGGGRVTGELFF
>TRBJ2-1|.|TRBD2|TRBV19
TGTGCCAGTAGTATAGCGGGAGGGCTGAGCTCCTACAATGAGCAGTTCTTC
CASSIAGGLSSYNEQFF
>TRBJ2-7|.|.|TRBV4-2
TGTGCCAGCAGCCAAGAAGATCGGGACACCTACGAGCAGTACTTC
CASSQEDRDTYEQYF
>TRBJ1-6|.|TRBD1|TRBV18
TGTGCCAGCTCACCCCAGGGGGCGAATTCACCCCTCCACTTT
CASSPQGANSPLHF
>TRBJ1-6|.|.|TRBV19
TGTGCCAGTAGTACCAGGGGCGAAAATTCACCCCTCCACTTT
CASSTRGENSPLHF
>TRBJ1-3|.|.|TRBV6-5
TGTGCCAGCGGATTTCAAGGGGGTTTAAACACCATATATTTT
CASGFQGGLNTIYF
>TRBJ2-7|.|TRBD2|TRBV27
TGTGCCAGCAGTGCGCCGGGACTAGCGGTGTACGAGCAGTACTTC
CASSAPGLAVYEQYF
>TRBJ2-2|.|.|TRBV7-3
TGTGCCAGCAGCTCCACCCCGACAGTTAACACCGGGGAGCTGTTTTTT
CASSSTPTVNTGELFF